Listed below are T cell receptor beta chains from one sample, sequenced in a study of T cell repertoires in cytomegalovirus infection. One entry per CDR3 protein, called by TCRdb with MiXCR from the reads. The table lists about 140,000 distinct CDR3 sequences, about 6.1% of them singletons. The sample consisted of PBMCs. The receptors shown here come from a human donor in good health (CMV status not recorded). Some clones in this sample may be carry-over from other donors' samples. CDR3s include the opening cysteine and the closing phenylalanine or tryptophan. D genes are given only for firm matches. The size field is filled for only some rows; it gives once, few, many or a size class.

few	TRBD1	TRBV20-1	TRBJ2-1	16	CSARDQVRGIRNEQFF	TGCAGTGCTAGAGATCAAGTCAGGGGGATAAGGAATGAGCAGTTCTTC
many	-	TRBV6-1	TRBJ1-1	13	CASTLLRGGEAFF	TGTGCCAGCACTCTCTTAAGAGGCGGGGAAGCTTTCTTT
many	-	TRBV5-6	TRBJ2-6	18	CASSWGLGALPGANVLTF	TGTGCCAGCAGCTGGGGCCTGGGGGCCCTTCCTGGGGCCAACGTCCTGACTTTC
many	TRBD1	TRBV7-8	TRBJ1-5	14	CASSPRDRAQPQHF	TGTGCCAGCAGCCCCCGGGACAGGGCTCAGCCCCAGCATTTT
few	-	TRBV2	TRBJ1-4	15	CASRSHPTGGGKLFF	TGTGCCAGCAGGAGCCACCCTACCGGGGGAGGAAAACTGTTTTTT
few	-	TRBV12-3/TRBV12-4	TRBJ1-5	11	CASSTSYAQHF	TGTGCCAGCAGCACATCATATGCCCAGCATTTT
many	-	TRBV20-1	TRBJ2-5	11	CSALDQETQYF	TGCAGTGCTCTAGATCAAGAGACCCAGTACTTC
many	TRBD2	TRBV4-2	TRBJ2-5	18	CASSQEGISRGGAETQYF	TGTGCCAGCAGCCAAGAGGGTATTTCGCGGGGGGGTGCAGAGACCCAGTACTTC
many	-	TRBV19	TRBJ1-6	15	CASTQMRGPGSPLHF	TGTGCCAGTACCCAAATGAGGGGTCCCGGATCACCCCTCCACTTT
-	-	TRBV10-2	TRBJ2-1	11	CASSDYNEQFF	TGCGCCAGCAGTGATTACAATGAGCAGTTCTTC
many	-	TRBV7-9	TRBJ2-4	14	CASSLVGGRNIQYF	TGTGCCAGCAGCTTAGTGGGGGGTAGAAACATTCAGTACTTC
-	-	TRBV20-1	TRBJ2-7	14	CSARKTQDPYEQYF	TGCAGTGCTAGAAAGACTCAAGATCCCTACGAGCAGTACTTC
many	-	TRBV7-8	TRBJ1-3	16	CASSLGVTVSGNTIYF	TGTGCCAGCAGCTTAGGGGTCACGGTCTCTGGAAACACCATATATTTT
many	-	TRBV28	TRBJ2-7	13	CASSTTASYEQYF	TGTGCCAGCAGTACGACAGCTTCCTACGAGCAGTACTTC
many	TRBD1	TRBV7-2	TRBJ1-1	18	CASSLPRDRGPRSPEAFF	TGTGCCAGCAGCCTACCCCGGGACAGGGGGCCTCGGTCTCCTGAAGCTTTCTTT
many	-	TRBV19	TRBJ1-2	15	CASSIRGRVEYGYTF	TGTGCCAGTAGTATACGAGGCAGGGTTGAATATGGCTACACCTTC
-	-	TRBV6-5	TRBJ2-1	12	CASRNELGEQFF	TGTGCCAGCAGGAACGAACTGGGTGAGCAGTTCTTC